These T cell receptor beta chains were read from a single sample in a study of human T cells and chemical hapten exposure. Each CDR3 protein is one row after TCRdb ran MiXCR on the RACE reads. The data contain under 40,000 distinct CDR3 sequences, about 12% of them seen just once; the ten biggest clones take up around 1.9%. The sample was whole blood, taken in connection with sensitization to the hapten diphenylcyclopropenone (DPC). The receptors derive from a woman between 35 and 50 years old with alopecia areata. Some clones in this sample may be carry-over from other donors' samples. Each CDR3 is given with its conserved first and last residue. The order of the fields is J gene, clone size, D gene, V gene, CDR3 DNA, CDR3 protein. D genes are given only for firm matches. Some rows mark clone size as missing; the rest say once, few, many or name a class of expanded clone.

TRBJ2-7	-	-	TRBV9	TGTGCCAGCAGCGTAGTAGAGACGAACCACGAGCAGTACTTC	CASSVVETNHEQYF
TRBJ1-2	many	-	TRBV28	TGTGCCAGCAGTGAGGACGGAGGCTACACCTTC	CASSEDGGYTF
TRBJ1-1	many	-	TRBV7-9	TGTGCCAGCAGCTTCGGCAACACTGAAGCTTTCTTT	CASSFGNTEAFF
TRBJ2-7	many	TRBD2	TRBV11-2	TGTGCCAGCAGCTTAGAAACTAGCGGGACGGGCGAGCAGTACTTC	CASSLETSGTGEQYF
TRBJ2-2	many	-	TRBV7-3	TGTGCCAGCAGCTTAAGGGGGATTCCCGGGGAGCTGTTTTTT	CASSLRGIPGELFF
TRBJ2-5	few	-	TRBV7-3	TGTGCCAGCAGCATACTATCAAAAGAGACCCAGTACTTC	CASSILSKETQYF
TRBJ1-1	few	-	TRBV10-1	TGCGCCAGCAGGGACGGAGACACTGAAGCTTTCTTT	CASRDGDTEAFF
TRBJ2-7	-	-	TRBV28	TGTGCCAGCAGCCCCCCCTGGGGTAGTGTCGACGAGCAGTACTTC	CASSPPWGSVDEQYF
TRBJ2-7	many	TRBD1	TRBV29-1	TGCAGCGTGGAAAGACCGGGACAGGGCCATCAGTACTTC	CSVERPGQGHQYF
TRBJ1-4	-	-	TRBV4-3	TGCGCCAGCAGGGGACCAACTAATGGAAAACTGTTTTTT	CASRGPTNGKLFF
TRBJ2-2	-	-	TRBV10-3	TGTGCCATCGGCAGGGAGAAAGACGGGGAGCTGTTTTTT	CAIGREKDGELFF
TRBJ1-5	many	TRBD1	TRBV6-6	TGTGCCAGCAGGGGGGAGACAGGGAATCAGCCCCAGCATTTT	CASRGETGNQPQHF
TRBJ1-5	few	-	TRBV12-3/TRBV12-4	TGTGCCAGCAGTCCCCGACCCCGTAGTCAGCCCCAGCATTTT	CASSPRPRSQPQHF
TRBJ2-4	many	-	TRBV18	TGTGCCAGCTCACCCCAAGGCTACGGGACTGGTGGGGACATTCAGTACTTC	CASSPQGYGTGGDIQYF
TRBJ1-1	many	-	TRBV5-6	TGTGCCAGCAGCTTGGTTGGGGAAAAGGGCGCTTTCTTT	CASSLVGEKGAFF
TRBJ2-2	few	-	TRBV5-1	TGCGCCAGCACCACACCTTTAAGCCATTCGAACACCGGGGAGCTGTTTTTT	CASTTPLSHSNTGELFF
TRBJ1-5	few	-	TRBV7-8	TGTGCCAGCAGCTTAGCGCTAGGAGGCCGCAATCAGCCCCAGCATTTT	CASSLALGGRNQPQHF
TRBJ1-2	many	-	TRBV28	TGTGCCAGCAGTTTATCCGGCAACAACTATGGCTACACCTTC	CASSLSGNNYGYTF
TRBJ2-5	medium-sized	-	TRBV29-1	TGCAGCGTTGACCTGGGGGAGACCCAGTACTTC	CSVDLGETQYF
TRBJ1-4	many	TRBD1	TRBV12-3/TRBV12-4	TGTGCCAGCAGTTTCGGACAGGGGAGAGAAAAACTGTTTTTT	CASSFGQGREKLFF
TRBJ2-3	many	-	TRBV11-2	TGTGCCAGCAGCCTGGGACATCTTATTGCCGCAGATACGCAGTATTTT	CASSLGHLIAADTQYF
TRBJ2-7	many	TRBD2	TRBV29-1	TGCAGCGTTGTCCGACTAGCGGATTCCTACGAGCAGTACTTC	CSVVRLADSYEQYF
TRBJ2-4	many	TRBD1	TRBV11-2	TGTGCCAGCAGCTCAGTGACAGGGAAAAACATTCAGTACTTC	CASSSVTGKNIQYF
TRBJ2-5	few	TRBD1	TRBV6-2/TRBV6-3	TGTGCCAGCAACGGACCCGACAGGGGCGTATGGACCCAGTACTTC	CASNGPDRGVWTQYF
TRBJ1-2	few	-	TRBV28	TGTGCCAGCAGTTCCCCGGGCACTGGCTACACCTTC	CASSSPGTGYTF
TRBJ2-7	many	-	TRBV10-1	TGCGCCAAACCCGGGACACCCTACGAGCAGTACTTC	CAKPGTPYEQYF
TRBJ2-1	many	TRBD2	TRBV15	TGTGCCACCAGCAGAGATCGAGGACTAGCACGTCCTGAGCAGTTCTTC	CATSRDRGLARPEQFF
TRBJ2-5	many	TRBD2	TRBV11-2	TGTGCCAGCCAGACTAGCGGGAGACCGTACCAAGAGACCCAGTACTTC	CASQTSGRPYQETQYF
TRBJ2-1	many	-	TRBV12-3/TRBV12-4	TGTGCCAGCAGTTTAGTCGACTTCTACAATGAGCAGTTCTTC	CASSLVDFYNEQFF
TRBJ1-5	many	-	TRBV4-3	TGCGCCAGCAGCCAAGCCACACGGCAGCCCCAGCATTTT	CASSQATRQPQHF
TRBJ1-5	many	-	TRBV28	TGTGCCAGCTCGGGTAATCAGCCCCAGCATTTT	CASSGNQPQHF
TRBJ2-7	-	TRBD1	TRBV28	TGTGCCAGCATTCAGACAGGGGGTTCCTACGAGCAGTACTTC	CASIQTGGSYEQYF
TRBJ2-1	few	TRBD2	TRBV4-1	TGCGCCAGCAGCCCCCGGCTGGCGGGAGAAATCTACAATGAGCAGTTCTTC	CASSPRLAGEIYNEQFF
TRBJ1-1	few	-	TRBV7-2	TGTGCCAGCAGCCTAGACGTGGGGTATGCTTTCTTT	CASSLDVGYAFF
TRBJ2-3	many	-	TRBV29-1	TGCAGCGTTGCCTCAGATACGCAGTATTTT	CSVASDTQYF
TRBJ1-2	once	-	TRBV11-3	TGTGCCAGCAGCTTACCAGGGCTCTATGGCTACACCTTC	CASSLPGLYGYTF
TRBJ2-4	many	-	TRBV7-2	TGTGCCAGCAGCTTAGTCTCCGGGGAGCTCCAGTACTTC	CASSLVSGELQYF
TRBJ2-1	many	TRBD2	TRBV10-2	TGCGCCAGCAGTGAAGCACTAGCGGCCTACAATGAGCAGTTCTTC	CASSEALAAYNEQFF
TRBJ2-2	few	-	TRBV27	TGTGCCAGCAGTCCTCAGGGATGGGGCGGGGAGCTGTTTTTT	CASSPQGWGGELFF
TRBJ2-2	-	-	TRBV3-2	TGTGCCAGCAGCCAAGATAGGAACACCGGGGAGCTGTTTTTT	CASSQDRNTGELFF
TRBJ2-7	many	-	TRBV27	TGTGCCAGCACCCTAAAGGGGGGACAGACCTACGAGCAGTACTTC	CASTLKGGQTYEQYF
TRBJ2-7	-	-	TRBV5-1	TGCGCCAGCAGCTTGGACGGTCCCACCTATTACGAGCAGTACTTC	CASSLDGPTYYEQYF
TRBJ2-1	few	-	TRBV20-1	TGCAGTGTCCAAAGCCCCAATGAGCAGTTCTTC	CSVQSPNEQFF
TRBJ2-7	many	-	TRBV5-6	TGTGCCAGCAACCGGGCCGGGCTGTACGAGCAGTACTTC	CASNRAGLYEQYF